The subject of this entry is one TCR beta chain. The sample comes from a study of blood T cell repertoires in COVID-19. Generated by immunoSEQ multiplex PCR, the TCRdb table keeps only in-frame clones and is missing some. This sample has under 200,000 clones; roughly 83% occur once, and the top ten carry about 1.5%. The sample was peripheral blood. This receptor was identified in a human donor in a cohort sampled during active COVID-19.

Written as DNA, the CDR3 is TGTGCCACCAGTGACTCGGACAGGGGGCACGTCAATCAGCCCCAGCATTTT. Amino acid sequence: CATSDSDRGHVNQPQHF. The chain uses TRBV24-1 and TRBJ1-5; 11 bases agree with TRBD1. Germline V lookup: CDR1 KGHDR, CDR2 SFDVKD. The CDR3 is made up of 17 amino acids. V shed 4 bases, J shed 3 bases, and the junction held 7 bases outside the gene matches.